These 19 T cell receptor beta chains were all obtained from the same sample, sequenced in a study of a mutant IDH1 vaccine in newly diagnosed glioma. Time point in this sample: baseline, week 1 (first vaccination visit). Treatment given: pre-vaccination baseline after standard-of-care therapy. Only in-frame clones appear in the TCRdb table, and some are missing; sequencing was by immunoSEQ multiplex PCR. The sample lists some 100,000 clones, 80% to 90% occurring once. The input for sequencing was PBMCs, taken from a glioma patient treated with radiotherapy, temozolomide or both. These receptors came from a woman aged 45 to 65 with glioma.

V usage is TRBV7-6 and J usage is TRBJ2-7; D not resolved. V gave up 0 bases and J gave up 6 bases, with 9 bases separating them. This CDR3 is 13 amino acids long. CDR1 SGHVS and CDR2 FNYEAQ come from the germline V gene. The CDR3 DNA reads as TGTGCCAGCAGCTTAGCGCTCCAGCGCGAGCAGTACTTC. Residues: CASSLALQREQYF. The full variable domain, with the rest looked up from reference TRBV7-6 and TRBJ2-7, is GAGVSQSPRYKVTKRGQDVALRCDPISGHVSLYWYRQALGQGPEFLTYFNYEAQQDKSGLPNDRFSAERPEGSISTLTIQRTEQRDSAMYRCASSLALQREQYFGPGTRLTVT.

This clone turned up a few times. The chain joins TRBV19 to TRBJ2-7; 8 bases match TRBD1. The CDR3 length is 13 residues. CDR1 and CDR2 (germline): LNHDA, SQIVND (reference sequence). The V segment lost 1 base and the J segment 6 bases; nucleotides outside the gene matches: 2. The CDR3 reads CASSIVQGAEQYF. The CDR3 nucleotides are TGTGCCAGTAGTATAGTCCAGGGGGCCGAGCAGTACTTC.

CDR3: CASGWALSNYGYTF. In DNA form, the CDR3 reads TGTGCTAGTGGTTGGGCGCTATCTAACTATGGCTACACCTTC. The chain is built from TRBV12-5 and TRBJ1-2; D is unresolved. CDR1 is LGHNT and CDR2 is FRNRAP in the germline V gene. The CDR3 is made up of 14 amino acids. V shed 4 bases and J shed 0 bases, with 9 bases lying between them.

V usage is TRBV7-2 and J usage is TRBJ2-5, with D perhaps being TRBD1 or TRBD2 (5 bases each). The CDR3 spans 13 residues. The V and J ends lost 5 bases and 7 bases respectively, with 14 bases between them. Germline V gene sequence: CDR1 SGHTA, CDR2 FQGNSA. CDR3 sequence reads: CASSRGDRGTQYF. The CDR3 DNA follows: TGTGCCAGCAGCCGAGGGGACCGGGGGACCCAGTACTTC. Full variable domain (missing parts from reference TRBV7-2 and TRBJ2-5): GAGVSQSPSNKVTEKGKDVELRCDPISGHTALYWYRQSLGQGLEFLIYFQGNSAPDKSGLPSDRFSAERTGGSVSTLTIQRTQQEDSAVYLCASSRGDRGTQYFGPGTRLLVL.

This chain connects TRBV9 to TRBJ2-1, with TRBD2 identical over 12 bases. With V trimmed by 3 bases and J by 3 bases, 1 base remained unmatched. Germline CDR1 reads SGDLS; CDR2 reads YYNGEE. This CDR3 region has 15 residues. CDR3 nucleotide sequence: TGTGCCAGCAGCGGACTAGCGGGGGACTACAATGAGCAGTTCTTC. This encodes CASSGLAGDYNEQFF.

V is TRBV5-1 and J is TRBJ1-1; TRBD1 is a possible D gene (6 bases). There are 14 residues in the CDR3. The V end was cut by 1 base, the J end by 1 base, with 8 bases between. Germline values: CDR1 SGHRS, CDR2 YFSETQ. The CDR3, as DNA: TGCGCCAGCAGCTTGACAGGGCGGAACACTGAAGCTTTCTTT. Translated, it gives CASSLTGRNTEAFF.

The chain recombines TRBV18 with TRBJ2-2; D ambiguous. CDR1 and CDR2 from the germline V gene are KGHSH and LQKENI. Trimming took off 3 bases at V and 3 bases at J, with 8 bases between the two ends. The CDR3 totals 14 residues. The CDR3 region is CASSPRSDTGELFF. The CDR3 DNA reads TGTGCCAGCTCACCGCGGTCCGACACCGGGGAGCTGTTTTTT.

This chain links TRBV27 with TRBJ2-1; D uncertain. The V gene lost 6 bases and the J gene lost 6 bases, with 9 bases spanning the gap. Germline V gene sequence: CDR1 MNHEY, CDR2 SMNVEV (reference sequence). The CDR3 has 12 amino acids. The CDR3 loop reads CASSPRANEQFF. The CDR3 DNA follows: TGTGCCAGCAGCCCCCGGGCCAATGAGCAGTTCTTC.

CDR3 DNA: TGCGCCAGCAGTCATAATATCACGGACGGAAGCGAAATTAGCAATCAGCCCCAGCATTTT. Its translation is CASSHNITDGSEISNQPQHF. V gene TRBV23-1 combines with J gene TRBJ1-5; D ambiguous. TRBV23-1 is given ORF status, its function remaining uncertain. The CDR3 is made up of 20 amino acids. V was cut by 3 bases and J by 0 bases, with 24 bases left in between.

About this clone: The sample carries other DNA sequences with the same CDR3. The chain employs TRBV6-5 and TRBJ2-5; no reliable D call. The CDR3 runs to 11 residues. Germline values: CDR1 MNHEY, CDR2 SVGAGI. The V end was cut by 4 bases, the J end by 1 base, with 1 base between. The CDR3 bases are TGTGCCAGCAGTTCCCAAGAGACCCAGTACTTC. The encoded protein is CASSSQETQYF.

This rearrangement joins TRBV9 to TRBJ1-1, with 8 bases matching TRBD1. The CDR3 covers 16 residues. From germline, CDR1 is SGDLS and CDR2 YYNGEE. Trimming removed 4 bases from V and 2 bases from J; junction bases left unmatched: 10. The CDR3 protein is CASSIPVTGVNTEAFF. DNA of the CDR3: TGTGCCAGCAGCATCCCCGTGACAGGGGTAAACACTGAAGCTTTCTTT.

The chain couples TRBV11-3 to TRBJ1-4, with 8 bases aligning to TRBD1. The CDR3 is 14 amino acids. After removal of 5 bases from V and 4 bases from J, the junction contained 3 bases not matched to a gene. Per germline, CDR1 SGHNT and CDR2 YENEEA. CDR3 sequence reads: CASSEDRGNEKLFF. The CDR3 DNA follows: TGTGCCAGCAGCGAAGACAGGGGTAATGAAAAACTGTTTTTT.

The chain is built from TRBV9 and TRBJ2-2; D unresolved. This CDR3 comprises 12 residues. Germline CDR1 and CDR2: SGDLS and YYNGEE. V was trimmed by 4 bases and J by 8 bases, leaving 9 bases between them. This CDR3 reads CASSPRLGELFF. The CDR3 DNA sequence: TGTGCCAGCAGCCCCCGACTGGGGGAGCTGTTTTTT.

CDR3 coding DNA: TGTGCCAGCACAGGGGGGGGACAGGGGGCTTCTGGCTACACCTTC. Protein product: CASTGGGQGASGYTF. The gene calls are TRBV7-9 and TRBJ1-2; TRBD1 agrees at 12 bases. The CDR3 covers 15 residues. V dropped 7 bases and J dropped 7; count of bases not matched to a gene: 10. Germline CDR1 is SEHNR and CDR2 is FQNEAQ (reference sequence).

The genes are TRBV13 and TRBJ1-5, with D tentatively TRBD1 (5 bases). The CDR3 length is 16 residues. V gave up 5 bases and J gave up 4 bases, with 18 bases separating them. Germline V lookup: CDR1 PRHDT, CDR2 FYEKMQ (reference sequence). The CDR3 sequence: CASSAGAVSPNQPQHF. CDR3 DNA sequence: TGTGCCAGCAGCGCTGGGGCCGTGAGCCCGAATCAGCCCCAGCATTTT.

This clone was counted once. The chain recombines TRBV10-1 with TRBJ2-1; 7 bases agree with TRBD2. The CDR3 runs 13 residues. J lost 10 bases, V lost 2 bases, and 5 bases had no gene match. Germline CDR1 reads WNHNN; CDR2 reads SYGVQD (reference sequence). The CDR3 protein is CASSERPGLEQFF. The CDR3 nucleotides are TGCGCCAGCAGTGAGCGCCCGGGACTAGAGCAGTTCTTC.

The V and J genes are TRBV6-4 and TRBJ1-1; possible D gene TRBD1, 5 bases. CDR1 MRHNA and CDR2 SNTAGT come from the germline V gene. V lost 6 bases to trimming and J lost 5 bases, with 13 bases between them. The CDR3 contains 13 residues. CDR3 amino acids: CASSEAGSTEAFF. Written as DNA, the CDR3 is TGTGCCAGCAGCGAAGCAGGGTCGACTGAAGCTTTCTTT.

The sample holds one count of this clone. The gene calls are TRBV29-1 and TRBJ2-7, with a tentative D call TRBD2 (6 bases). Looked up from germline, CDR1 is SQVTM and CDR2 is ANQGSEA. V lost 4 bases, J lost 4 bases, and 14 bases lay in between. This CDR3 has 13 residues. Here the CDR3 DNA reads TGCAGCGTTGGGGCGGGGTTGGATTACGAGCAGTACTTC. It yields the protein CSVGAGLDYEQYF.

This clone was observed a single time. The V call is TRBV5-1, the J call TRBJ2-7; 10 bases are shared with TRBD1. The CDR3 runs to 15 residues. Trimming at V came to 4 bases and at J to 3 bases, leaving 7 bases not matched to a gene. Germline CDR1 and CDR2: SGHRS and YFSETQ. CDR3 amino acids: CASSQTGGLGYEQYF. For the CDR3, the DNA is TGCGCCAGCAGCCAGACAGGGGGCCTCGGCTACGAGCAGTACTTC.